These T cell receptor beta chains were read from a single sample in a study of glioma-infiltrating T cells. TCRdb independently ran MiXCR on the multiplex PCR reads; one entry per CDR3 protein. The sample shows fewer than 500,000 distinct CDR3 sequences, less than 50% of them seen only once. What was sequenced was glioma tissue, nonneoplastic brain tissue, or PBMCs (not recorded which). The source is a human donor with low-grade glioma or glioblastoma, undergoing nonglioma brain surgery, or in good health (not recorded which). The CDR3 runs from the conserved cysteine through the conserved F or W. A D gene is named only where the DNA matches it firmly. For some rows the clone size is stated as once, few or many, or as a class when expanded; others skip it.

CDR3 protein	CDR3 DNA	V gene	J gene	D gene	clone size
CASSQGLAGPYEQYF	TGCGCCAGCAGCCAAGGACTAGCGGGACCCTACGAGCAGTACTTC	TRBV4-3	TRBJ2-7	TRBD2	few
CASKGQGADTQYF	TGTGCCAGCAAGGGCCAAGGAGCAGATACGCAGTATTTT	TRBV2	TRBJ2-3	.	.
CASSFGMWNEQFF	TGTGCCAGTAGTTTCGGGATGTGGAATGAGCAGTTCTTC	TRBV19	TRBJ2-1	.	.
CASSYSTTPLNTEAFF	TGTGCCAGCAGTTACTCGACAACACCGCTGAACACTGAAGCTTTCTTT	TRBV6-2/TRBV6-3	TRBJ1-1	.	many
CAWAGGNGQFF	TGTGCCTGGGCAGGGGGCAATGGGCAGTTCTTC	TRBV30	TRBJ2-1	TRBD1	once
CASSLALGLAGYEQYF	TGTGCCAGCAGTTTAGCCTTGGGACTAGCGGGGTACGAGCAGTACTTC	TRBV6-5	TRBJ2-7	TRBD2	.
CATNAWDSPHRNQPQHF	TGTGCCACCAACGCGTGGGACAGCCCCCATCGTAATCAGCCCCAGCATTTT	TRBV24-1	TRBJ1-5	TRBD1	few
CASSQDPFQETQYF	TGTGCCAGCAGCCAAGATCCGTTCCAAGAGACCCAGTACTTC	TRBV3-1	TRBJ2-5	.	.
CASSLFQDGHYTF	TGTGCCAGCAGTTTATTCCAGGACGGACACTACACCTTC	TRBV28	TRBJ1-2	.	few
CSVLSNQPQHF	TGCAGTGTACTTAGCAATCAGCCCCAGCATTTT	TRBV20-1	TRBJ1-5	.	many
CASSQGGTGAFETQYF	TGTGCCAGCTCACAAGGCGGGACAGGGGCCTTCGAGACCCAGTACTTC	TRBV18	TRBJ2-5	TRBD1	.
CASSLDRDTRGTQYF	TGTGCCAGCAGCTTGGACCGAGACACCCGGGGTACGCAGTATTTT	TRBV7-2	TRBJ2-3	.	.
CASSYLQGYQPQHF	TGTGCCAGCAGTTACCTGCAGGGATATCAGCCCCAGCATTTT	TRBV6-2/TRBV6-3	TRBJ1-5	.	few
CASGQGGSIGNQPQHF	TGTGCCAGTGGACAGGGGGGTTCTATTGGCAATCAGCCCCAGCATTTT	TRBV10-3	TRBJ1-5	TRBD1	many
CASSQDQTGLTTEAFF	TGCGCCAGCAGCCAAGACCAGACAGGGTTGACCACTGAAGCTTTCTTT	TRBV4-3	TRBJ1-1	TRBD1	few
CASWPGRLNTGELFF	TGTGCCAGCTGGCCGGGCCGCCTTAACACCGGGGAGCTGTTTTTT	TRBV7-8	TRBJ2-2	.	few
CATYRGFGSTEAFF	TGTGCCACTTACCGGGGGTTCGGATCGACTGAAGCTTTCTTT	TRBV15	TRBJ1-1	.	many
CASSQAGLAGGPSDTQYF	TGTGCCAGCTCACAGGCCGGACTAGCGGGAGGGCCATCAGATACGCAGTATTTT	TRBV18	TRBJ2-3	TRBD2	.
CASSHLAGGATKAFF	TGTGCCAGCAGTCACCTCGCTGGGGGAGCCACTAAAGCTTTCTTT	TRBV4-2	TRBJ1-1	.	.
CSASRREGSGNEQLF	TGCAGTGCTAGTCGGCGGGAGGGTAGTGGCAATGAGCAGTTGTTC	TRBV20-1	TRBJ2-1	TRBD2	.
CASSFGGGGGETQYF	TGTGCCAGCAGCTTTGGAGGGGGGGGGGGGGAGACCCAGTACTTC	TRBV7-2	TRBJ2-5	.	few
CASSYSGIPKNIQYF	TGTGCCAGCAGTTATTCAGGCATCCCCAAAAACATTCAGTACTTC	TRBV6-9	TRBJ2-4	.	many
CASSLYSFSNEKLFF	TGTGCCAGCAGCCTTTATTCGTTTTCTAATGAAAAACTGTTTTTT	TRBV2	TRBJ1-4	.	many
CASSYPGTGTPEAFF	TGTGCCAGCAGCTATCCAGGGACAGGGACCCCTGAAGCTTTCTTT	TRBV6-2/TRBV6-3	TRBJ1-1	TRBD1	few
CATSIRASTDTQYF	TGTGCCACCAGCATCAGGGCCAGCACAGATACGCAGTATTTT	TRBV15	TRBJ2-3	.	many
CASSTRGGIDTGEPFF	TGTGCCAGCAGCACACGAGGGGGGATCGACACCGGGGAGCCGTTTTTT	TRBV7-2	TRBJ2-2	.	.